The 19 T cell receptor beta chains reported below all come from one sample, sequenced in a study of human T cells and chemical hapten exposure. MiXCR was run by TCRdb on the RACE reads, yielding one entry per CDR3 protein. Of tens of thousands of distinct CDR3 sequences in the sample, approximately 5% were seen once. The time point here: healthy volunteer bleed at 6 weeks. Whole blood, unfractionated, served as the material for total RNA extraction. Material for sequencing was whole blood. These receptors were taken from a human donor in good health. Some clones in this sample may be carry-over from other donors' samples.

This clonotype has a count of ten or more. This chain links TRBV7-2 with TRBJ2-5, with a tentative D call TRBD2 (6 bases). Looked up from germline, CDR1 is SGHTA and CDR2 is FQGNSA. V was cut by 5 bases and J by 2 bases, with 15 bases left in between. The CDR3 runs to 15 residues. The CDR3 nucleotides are TGTGCCAGCAGCCCCTGGTCGGGGGAACAAGAGACCCAGTACTTC. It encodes CASSPWSGEQETQYF.

CDR3 coding DNA: TGTGCCAGCAAAGATAGCACAGGGGGCAATCAGCCCCAGCATTTT. Amino acids: CASKDSTGGNQPQHF. V usage is TRBV12-3 or TRBV12-4 and J usage is TRBJ1-5; 7 bases are a match to TRBD1. CDR3 size: 15 residues. The V gene end was trimmed by 7 bases and the J gene end by 2 bases; junction bases not matched to a gene: 8.

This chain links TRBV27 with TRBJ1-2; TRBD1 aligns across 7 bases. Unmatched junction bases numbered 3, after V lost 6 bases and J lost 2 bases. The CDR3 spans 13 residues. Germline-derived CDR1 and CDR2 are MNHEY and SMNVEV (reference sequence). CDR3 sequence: CASSRDSNYGYTF. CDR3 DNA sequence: TGTGCCAGCAGCCGGGACAGCAACTATGGCTACACCTTC.

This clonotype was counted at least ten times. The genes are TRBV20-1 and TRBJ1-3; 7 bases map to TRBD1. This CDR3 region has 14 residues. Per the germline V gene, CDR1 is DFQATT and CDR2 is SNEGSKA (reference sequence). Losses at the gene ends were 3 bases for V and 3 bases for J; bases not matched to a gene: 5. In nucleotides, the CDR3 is TGCAGTGCTAGTAACAGGGGAGTTGGAAACACCATATATTTT. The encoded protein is CSASNRGVGNTIYF.

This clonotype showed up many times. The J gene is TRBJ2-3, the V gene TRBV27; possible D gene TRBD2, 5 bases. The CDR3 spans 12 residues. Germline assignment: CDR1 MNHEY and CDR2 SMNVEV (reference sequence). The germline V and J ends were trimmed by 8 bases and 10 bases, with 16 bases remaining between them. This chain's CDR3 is CASSFMGSAQYF. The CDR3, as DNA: TGTGCCAGCTCTTTCATGGGTAGCGCGCAGTATTTT.

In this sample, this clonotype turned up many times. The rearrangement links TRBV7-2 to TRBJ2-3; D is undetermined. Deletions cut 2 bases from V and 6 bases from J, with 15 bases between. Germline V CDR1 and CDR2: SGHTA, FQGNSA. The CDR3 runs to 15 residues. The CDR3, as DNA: TGTGCCAGCAGCTTATCTAGGGTGCGCGGCGATACGCAGTATTTT. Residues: CASSLSRVRGDTQYF.

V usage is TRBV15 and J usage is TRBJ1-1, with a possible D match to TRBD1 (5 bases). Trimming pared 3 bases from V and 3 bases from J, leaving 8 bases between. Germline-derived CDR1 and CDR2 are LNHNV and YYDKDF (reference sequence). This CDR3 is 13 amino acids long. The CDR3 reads CATSSQGHTEAFF. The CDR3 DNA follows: TGTGCCACCAGCAGCCAGGGTCACACTGAAGCTTTCTTT.

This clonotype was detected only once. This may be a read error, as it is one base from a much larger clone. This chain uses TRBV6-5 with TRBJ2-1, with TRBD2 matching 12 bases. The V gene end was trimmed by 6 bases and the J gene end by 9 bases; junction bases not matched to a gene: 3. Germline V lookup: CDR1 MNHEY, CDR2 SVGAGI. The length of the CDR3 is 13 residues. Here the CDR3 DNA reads TGTGCCAGCAGACCTAGCGGGGGGGGTGAGCAGTTCTTC. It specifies CASRPSGGGEQFF.

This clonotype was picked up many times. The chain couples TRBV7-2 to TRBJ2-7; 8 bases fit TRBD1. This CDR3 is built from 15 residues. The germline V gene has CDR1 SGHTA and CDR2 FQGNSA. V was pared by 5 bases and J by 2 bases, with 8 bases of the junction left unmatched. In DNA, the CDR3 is TGTGCCAGCAGCCCCTGGACAGGGAGAGCCTACGAGCAGTACTTC. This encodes CASSPWTGRAYEQYF.

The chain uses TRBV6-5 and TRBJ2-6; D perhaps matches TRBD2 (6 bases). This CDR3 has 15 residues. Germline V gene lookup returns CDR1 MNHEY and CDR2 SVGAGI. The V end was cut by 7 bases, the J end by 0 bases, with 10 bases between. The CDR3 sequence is CASTNGGSGANVLTF. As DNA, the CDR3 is TGTGCCAGCACTAACGGGGGCTCTGGGGCCAACGTCCTGACTTTC.

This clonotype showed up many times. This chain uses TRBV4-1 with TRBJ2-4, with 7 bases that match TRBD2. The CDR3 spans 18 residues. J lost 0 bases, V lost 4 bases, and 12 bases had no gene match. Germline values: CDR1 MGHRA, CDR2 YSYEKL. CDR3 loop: CASSPGEGRGLAKNIQYF. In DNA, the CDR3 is TGCGCCAGCAGCCCTGGGGAGGGGAGGGGATTAGCCAAAAACATTCAGTACTTC.

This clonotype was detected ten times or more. CDR3 nucleotides: TGCGCCAGCAGCCTTCCGGGGAGCGGCACAGATACGCAGTATTTT. This encodes CASSLPGSGTDTQYF. The rearrangement joins TRBV5-1 to TRBJ2-3; D perhaps matches TRBD2 (5 bases). The germline CDR1 and CDR2 sequences are SGHRS and YFSETQ. V lost 4 bases to trimming and J lost 1 base, with 13 bases between them. The CDR3 spans 15 residues.

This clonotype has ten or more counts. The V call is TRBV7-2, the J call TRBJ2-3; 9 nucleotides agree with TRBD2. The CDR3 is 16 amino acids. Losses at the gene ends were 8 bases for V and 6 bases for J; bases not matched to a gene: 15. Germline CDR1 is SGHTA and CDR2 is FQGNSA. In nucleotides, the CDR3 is TGTGCCAGCCAGAATAGGGGCACTAGCGGGTCTGATACGCAGTATTTT. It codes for CASQNRGTSGSDTQYF.

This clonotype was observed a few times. The CDR3 loop is CSAIFGPYLNYGYTF. Here the CDR3 DNA reads TGCAGTGCCATATTTGGGCCTTACCTTAACTATGGCTACACCTTC. This chain joins TRBV20-1 and TRBJ1-2; D is unresolved. V lost 6 bases to trimming and J lost 1 base, with 18 bases between them. Per the germline V gene, CDR1 is DFQATT and CDR2 is SNEGSKA (reference sequence). The CDR3 contains 15 residues.

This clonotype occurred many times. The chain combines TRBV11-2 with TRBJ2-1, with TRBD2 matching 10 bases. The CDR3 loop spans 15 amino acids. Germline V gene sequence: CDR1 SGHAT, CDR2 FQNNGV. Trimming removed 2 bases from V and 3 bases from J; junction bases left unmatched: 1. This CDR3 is CASSLSGRDYNEQFF. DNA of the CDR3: TGTGCCAGCAGCTTAAGCGGGAGGGACTACAATGAGCAGTTCTTC.

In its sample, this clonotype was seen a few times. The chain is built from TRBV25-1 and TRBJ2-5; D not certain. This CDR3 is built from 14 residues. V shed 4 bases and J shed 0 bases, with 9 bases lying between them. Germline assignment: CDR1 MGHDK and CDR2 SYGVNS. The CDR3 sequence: CASSVGRHQETQYF. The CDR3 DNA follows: TGTGCCAGCAGTGTAGGACGGCACCAAGAGACCCAGTACTTC.

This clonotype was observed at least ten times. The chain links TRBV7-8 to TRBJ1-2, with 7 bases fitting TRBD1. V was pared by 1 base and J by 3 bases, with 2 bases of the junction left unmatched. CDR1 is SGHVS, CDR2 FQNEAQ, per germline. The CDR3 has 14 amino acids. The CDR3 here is CASSLEGQYYGYTF. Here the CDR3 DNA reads TGTGCCAGCAGCTTAGAGGGACAGTACTATGGCTACACCTTC.

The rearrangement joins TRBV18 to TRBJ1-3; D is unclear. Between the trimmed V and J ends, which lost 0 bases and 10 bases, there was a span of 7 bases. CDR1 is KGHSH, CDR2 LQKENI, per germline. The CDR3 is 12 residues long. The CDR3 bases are TGTGCCAGCTCACCACCGGTCAGGACCATATATTTT. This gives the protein CASSPPVRTIYF.

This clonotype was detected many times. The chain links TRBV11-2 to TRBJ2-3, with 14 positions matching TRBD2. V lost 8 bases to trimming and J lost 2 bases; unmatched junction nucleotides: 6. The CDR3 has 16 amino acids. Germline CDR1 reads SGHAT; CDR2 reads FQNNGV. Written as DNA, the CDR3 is TGTGCCAGCGGGCCGGGACTAGCGGGAGCCACAGATACGCAGTATTTT. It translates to CASGPGLAGATDTQYF.